This T cell receptor (beta chain) was obtained from a study of blood T cell repertoires in COVID-19. On the study more broadly: Sample material is recorded as cDNA or gDNA derived from T cells, B-cell-depleted T cells, or PBMCs.

The CDR3 spans 16 residues. Germline CDR1 and CDR2: KGHSH and LQKENI. J gave up 10 bases and V 5 bases, and 14 bases lay outside the gene matches. This clone was counted at least ten times. Additional DNA sequences in this sample encode the identical CDR3. Recruitment covered about 25 US areas and drew participants whose ages spanned roughly 18 to 90 years. Original analysis: Amplification of reference gene primers provided the estimated nucleated cell counts. The repertoire was sequenced with immunoSEQ multiplex PCR; TCRdb's copy has only in-frame clones and lacks some. The V and J calls and clone size are taken from that table; D and trimming were inferred from the DNA. Of around 260,000 clones listed, approximately 83% are singletons.

The receptor's source is a woman in her twenties or thirties who had recovered from COVID-19. The sample comprised PBMCs or T cells enriched from blood (not recorded which). The rearrangement joins TRBV18 to TRBJ2-7, with 13 bases matching TRBD2. CDR3 loop: CASSSPLSGLAGPQYF. Written as DNA, the CDR3 is TGTGCCAGCTCATCCCCCCTCTCGGGACTAGCGGGACCCCAGTACTTC.